Sequencing of this T cell receptor (beta chain) was carried out in a study of cytomegalovirus exposure and HLA in healthy donors. Overall study results and limits: One variant, a missense change in DCLRE1C, was linked in a later analysis to TCR beta V- and J-gene trimming.

A multiplex PCR was run with 60 Vbeta primers and 13 Jbeta primers. Clones were sequenced by immunoSEQ multiplex PCR, and TCRdb holds only the in-frame ones, with some missing. Among roughly 160,000 clones listed, about two thirds were seen once. J was trimmed by 8 bases and V by 0 bases; bases with no gene match: 4. This CDR3 has 14 residues. In germline, CDR1 is SGHRS, CDR2 YFSETQ. This clone was counted once. Its target is unknown. Material: PBMCs. This TCR came from a woman younger than 45 in good health and CMV-seronegative. V is TRBV5-1 and J is TRBJ1-4; 7 positions agree with TRBD1. The CDR3 coding sequence is TGCGCCAGCAGCTTGGGACAGGGTTCGGAAAAACTGTTTTTT. Protein sequence: CASSLGQGSEKLFF.